This passage covers 28 T cell receptor beta chains from one sample sequenced in a study of T cell repertoires in cytomegalovirus infection. From the reads, TCRdb called clonotypes with MiXCR, one entry per CDR3 protein. This table holds approximately 490,000 distinct CDR3 sequences, approximately 10% found once. Sequencing was done on a sample of PBMCs. The receptors shown here come from a human donor in good health (CMV status not recorded). Some clones in this sample may be carry-over from other donors' samples.

There are many counts of this clonotype. This chain connects TRBV6-1 to TRBJ2-7; no clear D. This CDR3 contains 13 residues. V was trimmed by 6 bases and J by 0 bases, leaving 9 bases between them. Per the germline V gene, CDR1 is MNHNS and CDR2 is SASEGT. CDR3 DNA sequence: TGTGCCAGCAGCAAGACGGTCTCCTACGAGCAGTACTTC. Protein product: CASSKTVSYEQYF.

This clonotype was detected ten times or more. This chain joins TRBV5-6 and TRBJ2-1; TRBD2 agrees at 8 bases. Germline V gene sequence: CDR1 SGHDT, CDR2 YYEEEE. Unmatched junction bases numbered 8, after V lost 0 bases and J lost 3 bases. There are 17 residues in the CDR3. The CDR3 region is CASSLEEVAGIYNEQFF. Written as DNA, the CDR3 is TGTGCCAGCAGCTTGGAGGAAGTAGCGGGAATCTACAATGAGCAGTTCTTC.

Comment on this clonotype: Since a much larger clone is just one base distant, this may be a read error. The chain has TRBV5-6 and TRBJ1-2, with 9 bases that match TRBD1. CDR3 length equals 13 residues. Germline values: CDR1 SGHDT, CDR2 YYEEEE. The V gene end was trimmed by 5 bases and the J gene end by 4 bases; junction bases not matched to a gene: 3. This chain's CDR3 is CASRIQGAYGYTF. CDR3 coding DNA: TGTGCCAGCAGGATACAGGGGGCCTATGGCTACACCTTC. Full variable domain (remainder filled in from reference TRBV5-6 and TRBJ1-2): DAGVTQSPTHLIKTRGQQVTLRCSPKSGHDTVSWYQQALGQGPQFIFQYYEEEERQRGNFPDRFSGHQFPNYSSELNVNALLLGDSALYLCASRIQGAYGYTFGSGTRLTVV.

This chain links TRBV28 with TRBJ2-1; TRBD2 agrees at 7 bases. V dropped 4 bases and J dropped 1; count of bases not matched to a gene: 7. The CDR3 spans 16 residues. Per germline, CDR1 MDHEN and CDR2 SYDVKM. The CDR3 DNA sequence: TGTGCCAGCAGTTCCCAGGTCGGGAGGTCCTACAATGAGCAGTTCTTC. Translating it yields CASSSQVGRSYNEQFF.

The V and J genes are TRBV4-2 and TRBJ1-1; perhaps TRBD1 as D (5 bases). This CDR3 is built from 17 residues. Between the trimmed V and J ends, which lost 1 base and 0 bases, there was a span of 15 bases. Germline CDR1 is LGHNA and CDR2 is YNFKEQ. CDR3 coding DNA: TGTGCCAGCAGCCAAGTAACGACTTGGGGCTTGAACACTGAAGCTTTCTTT. Its protein is CASSQVTTWGLNTEAFF.

This clonotype was observed a few times. This chain uses TRBV29-1 with TRBJ2-3; TRBD2 matches 7 bases. Unmatched junction bases numbered 11, after V lost 7 bases and J lost 4 bases. The CDR3 length is 14 residues. In germline, CDR1 is SQVTM, CDR2 ANQGSEA. CDR3 sequence (DNA): TGCAGCGCGGGACGGACTAGTGGAGCAGATACGCAGTATTTT. It codes for CSAGRTSGADTQYF.

This clonotype appeared many times. V gene TRBV12-3 or TRBV12-4 combines with J gene TRBJ2-7, with D possibly TRBD1 on 6 matching bases. The V end was cut by 5 bases, the J end by 5 bases, with 13 bases between. CDR3 size: 13 residues. The CDR3, as DNA: TGTGCCAGCAGTCGACTACAGGGTCACGAGCAGTACTTC. Amino acids: CASSRLQGHEQYF.

Only a few counts were recorded for this clonotype. The V gene is TRBV5-8, the J gene TRBJ1-2; 7 positions match TRBD1. The V segment lost 1 base and the J segment 1 base; nucleotides outside the gene matches: 4. This CDR3 spans 15 amino acids. Germline CDR1 is SGHTS and CDR2 is YDEGEE. The CDR3 sequence is CASSLRGQFNYGYTF. The CDR3 region has the DNA TGTGCCAGCAGCTTGAGGGGACAGTTTAACTATGGCTACACCTTC.

The table lists this clonotype with many counts. The V and J genes are TRBV19 and TRBJ1-1; 7 bases are a match to TRBD1. The CDR3 is 18 residues long. The V gene's germline CDR1 is LNHDA and CDR2 SQIVND (reference sequence). The ends lost 5 bases at V and 5 bases at J; junction bases unmatched: 20. The CDR3 region has the DNA TGTGCCAGTAGTTCGGCGACAGGGAAAGTACGAGGGGGAACTGAAGCTTTCTTT. This encodes CASSSATGKVRGGTEAFF.

This clonotype has a count of ten or more. V and J are TRBV4-2 and TRBJ1-1; D is possibly TRBD1 (6 bases). The CDR3 consists of 14 residues. Germline assignment: CDR1 LGHNA and CDR2 YNFKEQ. The V end lost 0 bases, the J end lost 1 base, and 6 bases lay between the germline ends. CDR3 loop: CASSQDRGNTEAFF. The CDR3 DNA follows: TGTGCCAGCAGCCAAGACAGGGGGAACACTGAAGCTTTCTTT.

The chain links TRBV5-1 to TRBJ2-1; 8 nucleotides align to TRBD2. Looked up from germline, CDR1 is SGHRS and CDR2 is YFSETQ. V gave up 1 base and J gave up 7 bases; unmatched junction bases: 7. The CDR3 spans 15 residues. CDR3 DNA sequence: TGCGCCAGCAGCTTGAACGGGGGGGCCCAAAATGAGCAGTTCTTC. It translates to CASSLNGGAQNEQFF. The full variable domain, rest sourced from reference TRBV5-1 and TRBJ2-1, is KAGVTQTPRYLIKTRGQQVTLSCSPISGHRSVSWYQQTPGQGLQFLFEYFSETQRNKGNFPGRFSGRQFSNSRSEMNVSTLELGDSALYLCASSLNGGAQNEQFFGPGTRLTVL.

This clonotype was recorded many times. This chain uses TRBV27 with TRBJ2-7; 7 positions agree with TRBD1. In germline, CDR1 is MNHEY, CDR2 SMNVEV (reference sequence). The CDR3 covers 14 residues. V shed 4 bases, J shed 7 bases, and the junction held 10 bases outside the gene matches. The CDR3 DNA reads TGTGCCAGCAGTTCCACGAGACAGGGTGCGGAGCAGTACTTC. Translating it yields CASSSTRQGAEQYF.

This clonotype was detected many times. The J gene is TRBJ2-5, the V gene TRBV5-1, with D possibly being TRBD1 (6 bases). The V gene's germline CDR1 is SGHRS and CDR2 YFSETQ. V was clipped by 0 bases and J by 2 bases, with 11 bases between them. This CDR3 spans 15 amino acids. CDR3: CASSLGGQTQETQYF. The CDR3 nucleotides are TGCGCCAGCAGCTTGGGAGGACAGACTCAAGAGACCCAGTACTTC.

This chain uses TRBV6-6 with TRBJ2-7; 14 nucleotides agree with TRBD2. From germline, CDR1 is MNHNY and CDR2 SVGAGI (reference sequence). The CDR3 has 18 amino acids. Trimming cost V 5 bases and J 0 bases; bases outside gene matches: 9. The CDR3: CASSNGGLAGDRSYEQYF. The CDR3 DNA sequence: TGTGCCAGCAGTAACGGGGGACTAGCGGGAGACCGCTCCTACGAGCAGTACTTC.

This clonotype occurred many times. This chain joins TRBV2 and TRBJ1-2, with D uncertain. CDR1 is SNHLY and CDR2 is FYNNEI in the germline V gene. V was trimmed by 9 bases and J by 5 bases, leaving 10 bases between them. The CDR3 covers 11 residues. CDR3 coding DNA: TGTGCCAGAACGGAACCTTATGGCTACACCTTC. It codes for CARTEPYGYTF.

At least ten counts were recorded for this clonotype. V is TRBV24-1 and J is TRBJ2-5, with 8 nucleotides matching TRBD1. V lost 6 bases to trimming and J lost 1 base; unmatched junction nucleotides: 6. The CDR3 contains 15 residues. The germline V gene has CDR1 KGHDR and CDR2 SFDVKD. CDR3 coding DNA: TGTGCCACCAGTACCCCCGGGACAGGCCAAGAGACCCAGTACTTC. Its translation is CATSTPGTGQETQYF.

The V gene is TRBV20-1, the J gene TRBJ2-1, with TRBD2 identical over 10 bases. Germline-derived CDR1 and CDR2 are DFQATT and SNEGSKA (reference sequence). CDR3 length: 14 residues. After removal of 6 bases from V and 8 bases from J, the junction contained 10 bases not matched to a gene. The CDR3 DNA reads as TGCAGTGCCCCGAGCGGGGGGGCCGGGGATGAGCAGTTCTTC. It encodes CSAPSGGAGDEQFF.

Ten or more counts support this clonotype. The chain uses TRBV24-1 and TRBJ2-5; 11 positions agree with TRBD1. Germline loops: CDR1 KGHDR, CDR2 SFDVKD. This CDR3 is 16 amino acids long. V shed 4 bases and J 4 bases; nucleotides not matched to a gene: 7. The DNA of the CDR3 is TGTGCCACCAGTGACCCCGGACAGGGGGCCGGAGAGACCCAGTACTTC. This translates into CATSDPGQGAGETQYF.

Notes on this clonotype: A much larger clone lies one base from this, so it may be a read error. J is TRBJ1-4 and V is TRBV4-2, with 7 nucleotides matching TRBD1. CDR1 and CDR2 (germline): LGHNA, YNFKEQ. This CDR3 has 14 residues. CDR3 coding DNA: TGTGCCAACAGCCCGACAGGGATCGATGAAAAACTGTTTTTT. Protein product: CANSPTGIDEKLFF.

This clonotype was seen ten or more times. The V gene is TRBV19, the J gene TRBJ2-3; 10 positions match TRBD2. Germline lookup yields CDR1 LNHDA and CDR2 SQIVND (reference sequence). The CDR3 extends over 14 amino acids. J was trimmed by 2 bases and V by 7 bases; bases with no gene match: 3. CDR3 in amino acids: CASTLAGVTDTQYF. CDR3 DNA sequence: TGTGCCAGTACCCTAGCGGGGGTCACAGATACGCAGTATTTT.

This clonotype appeared many times. The chain joins TRBV3-1 to TRBJ2-2, with D uncertain. V dropped 0 bases and J dropped 2 bases, with 4 bases sitting between them. Germline assignment: CDR1 LGHDT and CDR2 YNNKEL (reference sequence). The CDR3 spans 14 residues. The CDR3 is CASSQDANTGELFF. The CDR3 DNA sequence: TGTGCCAGCAGCCAAGATGCCAACACCGGGGAGCTGTTTTTT.

By sample fraction, this clonotype is medium-sized. The chain recombines TRBV7-9 with TRBJ2-7; D ambiguous. Germline CDR1 reads SEHNR; CDR2 reads FQNEAQ (reference sequence). Trimming removed 4 bases from V and 0 bases from J, with 13 bases in between. The CDR3 is 15 residues long. The CDR3 bases are TGTGCCAGCAGCTCAGTCCCTTCCGACTCCTACGAGCAGTACTTC. It specifies CASSSVPSDSYEQYF.

The rearrangement joins TRBV19 to TRBJ1-2, with D unresolved. The V and J ends lost 3 bases and 4 bases respectively, with 9 bases between them. CDR1 is LNHDA, CDR2 SQIVND, per germline (reference sequence). CDR3 length equals 13 residues. CDR3 in DNA: TGTGCCAGTAGTATGACGAGAAGCTATGGCTACACCTTC. Amino acids: CASSMTRSYGYTF.

This clonotype has at least ten counts. This rearrangement joins TRBV18 to TRBJ2-7; 8 nucleotides match TRBD2. The ends lost 2 bases at V and 0 bases at J; junction bases unmatched: 9. Per the germline V gene, CDR1 is KGHSH and CDR2 is LQKENI. This CDR3 comprises 17 residues. Here the CDR3 reads CASSPTSGPLSSYEQYF. The CDR3 DNA is TGTGCCAGCTCACCAACTAGCGGACCGCTCAGCTCCTACGAGCAGTACTTC.

This clonotype occurred a few times. This chain links TRBV5-4 with TRBJ2-2; a possible D gene is TRBD2 (7 bases). This CDR3 region has 15 residues. V was cut by 0 bases and J by 4 bases, with 10 bases left in between. CDR1 and CDR2 from the germline V gene are SGHNT and YYREEE (reference sequence). The chain's CDR3 is CASSLGGGATGELFF. In DNA, the CDR3 is TGTGCCAGCAGCTTGGGAGGGGGGGCCACCGGGGAGCTGTTTTTT.

This clonotype was counted a few times. The chain recombines TRBV19 with TRBJ1-1; a possible D gene is TRBD1 (6 bases). Germline V gene sequence: CDR1 LNHDA, CDR2 SQIVND (reference sequence). Deletions cut 1 base from V and 1 base from J, with 13 bases between. This CDR3 contains 16 residues. The CDR3 DNA reads TGTGCCAGTAGTATAGGGTGGACAGATAAGAACACTGAAGCTTTCTTT. It yields the protein CASSIGWTDKNTEAFF.

The V and J genes are TRBV2 and TRBJ2-2; D might be TRBD2 (6 bases). Germline CDR1 is SNHLY and CDR2 is FYNNEI. Trimming removed 10 bases at V and 2 bases at J, with 17 bases between. This CDR3 region has 15 residues. CDR3 sequence: CATKNGGTNTGELFF. CDR3 DNA: TGTGCCACCAAAAACGGCGGGACTAACACCGGGGAGCTGTTTTTT.

This clonotype was seen a few times. The V and J genes are TRBV7-3 and TRBJ2-5; D remains unclear. V dropped 1 base and J dropped 3 bases, with 21 bases sitting between them. Per the germline V gene, CDR1 is SGHTA and CDR2 is FQGTGA. This CDR3 has 18 amino acids. The CDR3 reads CASSLMRLSPPMKETQYF. The DNA of the CDR3 is TGTGCCAGCAGCTTAATGAGACTCTCTCCCCCAATGAAAGAGACCCAGTACTTC.